Detailed here is one T cell receptor (beta chain). This sample is part of a study of shared clonotypes between healthy human individuals. Naive CD8 cells were CD45RO-negative, positively selected for CCR7, excluding terminally differentiated effector memory CD45RA+ cells. Profiled with immunoSEQ multiplex PCR; TCRdb holds only in-frame clones, not every one. The table includes more than 2 million clones, over 85% detected once. The CDR3 is 17 amino acids. Germline CDR1 SGHTA, CDR2 FQGNSA. Unmatched junction bases numbered 11, after V lost 1 base and J lost 6 bases. The chain links TRBV7-2 to TRBJ1-2; 10 bases match TRBD1. The sequence derives from a man aged 18-30 years in good health. Some clones in this sample may be carry-over from other donors' samples. Sequencing used naive CD8+ T cells from PBMCs. This CDR3 reads CASSLELPTGGADGYTF. CDR3 coding DNA: TGTGCCAGCAGCTTAGAACTTCCGACAGGGGGCGCGGATGGCTACACCTTC.